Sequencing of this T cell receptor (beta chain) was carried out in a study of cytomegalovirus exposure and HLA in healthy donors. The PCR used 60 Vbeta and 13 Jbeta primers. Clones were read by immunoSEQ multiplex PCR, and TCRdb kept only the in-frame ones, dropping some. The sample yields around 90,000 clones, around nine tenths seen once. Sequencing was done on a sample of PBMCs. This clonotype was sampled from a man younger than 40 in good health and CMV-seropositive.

CDR3 nucleotide sequence: TGTGCCAGCGGACCGGGGCTAGCGGGAGGCCAATTCTCCTACGAGCAGTACTTC. Translated, it gives CASGPGLAGGQFSYEQYF. V and J are TRBV28 and TRBJ2-7, with 11 bases aligning to TRBD2. This CDR3 comprises 18 residues. V lost 8 bases, J lost 0 bases, and 15 bases stayed unmatched. Looked up from germline, CDR1 is MDHEN and CDR2 is SYDVKM.